This T cell receptor (beta chain) was identified in a study of radiation and T cells in renal cell carcinoma. Findings and limits, study-wide: Top tumor clonotypes rose in blood 2 weeks post-radiation, then contracted.

Regarding this clone: Its target is not known.

The V and J ends lost 10 bases and 6 bases respectively, with 13 bases between them. CDR1 is ENHRY and CDR2 is SYGVKD in the germline V gene. This CDR3 is built from 12 residues. Treatment given: 15 Gy SBRT to primary tumor, nephrectomy 4 weeks later. Profiling relied on immunoSEQ multiplex PCR, and the TCRdb table lists in-frame clones only, not all of them. Of 15,000 to 20,000 clones in the sample, about 50% were seen once. The source of this sequence is a man aged 50-59 years with renal cell carcinoma. Source: tumor tissue, taken from a patient whose treatment included radiotherapy and nephrectomy. This chain uses TRBV10-3 with TRBJ2-1; no clear D. The DNA for the CDR3 is TGTGCCAGCATCGCTAGTAGCAATGAGCAGTTCTTC. It encodes CASIASSNEQFF.